These 8 T cell receptor beta chains share one sample of origin, sequenced in a study of shared clonotypes between healthy human individuals. The table came from immunoSEQ multiplex PCR; TCRdb's copy has only in-frame clones and leaves some out. The table has over 1.5 million clones, 95% to 99% seen once. Sequenced material: naive CD4+ T cells sorted from blood. Subset denoted: CD45RA+ positively selected. These receptors originate from a man aged 25 to 40 in good health.

The rearrangement uses TRBV18 and TRBJ1-5; the D gene is possibly TRBD1 (5 bases). CDR1 is KGHSH, CDR2 LQKENI, per germline. The CDR3 consists of 15 residues. Trimming took off 6 bases at V and 12 bases at J, with 24 bases between the two ends. The CDR3 loop is CASSTRIRDGVGQHF. Here the CDR3 DNA reads TGTGCCAGCTCTACGCGGATCAGGGACGGAGTGGGCCAGCATTTT.

This clone was detected only once. V usage is TRBV4-3 and J usage is TRBJ2-1; D might be TRBD2 (6 bases). The CDR3 length is 15 residues. The germline CDR1 and CDR2 sequences are LGHNA and YSLEER. The V end lost 0 bases, the J end lost 5 bases, and 11 bases lay between the germline ends. The CDR3 spells CASSQDGSINNEQFF. The CDR3 DNA reads as TGCGCCAGCAGCCAAGACGGGAGTATCAACAATGAGCAGTTCTTC.

The chain recombines TRBV5-4 with TRBJ1-4; D is possibly TRBD1 (5 bases). V lost 3 bases and J 6 bases, leaving 15 bases between the germline ends. This CDR3 has 15 amino acids. Germline lookup yields CDR1 SGHNT and CDR2 YYREEE (reference sequence). In DNA form, the CDR3 reads TGTGCCAGCAGCTCTACGGGACGAGGGGATGAAAAACTGTTTTTT. This translates into CASSSTGRGDEKLFF.

The gene calls are TRBV6-5 and TRBJ2-3, with a weak D call TRBD1 (6 bases). V lost 1 base and J 4 bases, leaving 9 bases between the germline ends. The CDR3 runs 14 residues. Germline V gene lookup returns CDR1 MNHEY and CDR2 SVGAGI. The CDR3 reads CASSYWAGADTQYF. CDR3 bases: TGTGCCAGCAGTTACTGGGCAGGGGCAGATACGCAGTATTTT.

The gene calls are TRBV5-1 and TRBJ1-3; D is undetermined. Deletions cut 4 bases from V and 2 bases from J, with 16 bases between. CDR3 length: 16 amino acids. Per germline, CDR1 SGHRS and CDR2 YFSETQ. This chain's CDR3 is CASSGAPGGTGNTIYF. The CDR3 coding sequence is TGCGCCAGCAGCGGAGCTCCAGGAGGAACTGGAAACACCATATATTTT.

The gene calls are TRBV10-3 and TRBJ2-2; 7 nucleotides align to TRBD1. Germline CDR1 is ENHRY and CDR2 is SYGVKD. The CDR3 extends over 13 amino acids. J was trimmed by 1 base and V by 9 bases; bases with no gene match: 2. CDR3 protein: CAMGQMNTGELFF. CDR3 DNA: TGTGCCATGGGACAGATGAACACCGGGGAGCTGTTTTTT.

This clone was detected only once. This rearrangement joins TRBV7-2 to TRBJ2-7; 8 bases are a match to TRBD2. The CDR3 is 13 amino acids. The germline V gene has CDR1 SGHTA and CDR2 FQGNSA. Trimming removed 5 bases from V and 5 bases from J; junction bases left unmatched: 5. CDR3: CASSRRLAHEQYF. CDR3 in DNA: TGTGCCAGCAGCAGAAGACTAGCGCACGAGCAGTACTTC.

Written as DNA, the CDR3 is TGTGCCAGCAATATGCCGGGCTCTGGGGCCAACGTCCTGACTTTC. It yields the protein CASNMPGSGANVLTF. The chain links TRBV7-8 to TRBJ2-6; D remains ambiguous. Deletions cut 7 bases from V and 0 bases from J, with 10 bases between. Germline V gives CDR1 SGHVS, CDR2 FQNEAQ. There are 15 residues in the CDR3.